The 20 T cell receptor beta chains below were found in one sample sequenced in a study of blood T cell repertoires in COVID-19. The table came from immunoSEQ multiplex PCR; TCRdb's copy has only in-frame clones and leaves some out. The sample yields about 300,000 clones, about 89% seen once. The material sequenced was peripheral blood. These receptors were taken from a woman between 25 and 40 years old with COVID-19, enrolled during active disease.

V usage is TRBV19 and J usage is TRBJ1-3; the D is unclear. The CDR3 loop spans 16 amino acids. Trimming cost V 2 bases and J 1 base, with 12 bases left between them. The germline CDR1 and CDR2 sequences are LNHDA and SQIVND (reference sequence). DNA for the CDR3: TGTGCCAGTAGTATAAAGACGGAGACTTCTGGAAACACCATATATTTT. Translating gives CASSIKTETSGNTIYF.

The DNA for the CDR3 is TGTGCCAGTAGTACCTCTTCAGGGTCCTATGGCTACACCTTC. Translation gives CASSTSSGSYGYTF. V and J are TRBV19 and TRBJ1-2, with a tentative D call TRBD1 (5 bases). This CDR3 is 14 amino acids long. Trimming took 4 bases from V and 4 from J, leaving 13 bases between them. Germline CDR1 reads LNHDA; CDR2 reads SQIVND (reference sequence).

Here the CDR3 reads CASSSGLAGTEQFF. In nucleotides, the CDR3 is TGTGCCAGCAGCTCCGGACTAGCGGGAACTGAGCAGTTCTTC. V gene TRBV7-3 combines with J gene TRBJ2-1, with 12 bases fitting TRBD2. This CDR3 contains 14 residues. Germline loops: CDR1 SGHTA, CDR2 FQGTGA. The V gene end was trimmed by 4 bases and the J gene end by 9 bases; junction bases not matched to a gene: 4.

The chain combines TRBV2 with TRBJ2-7; 12 nucleotides match TRBD2. The CDR3 loop spans 14 amino acids. Per the germline V gene, CDR1 is SNHLY and CDR2 is FYNNEI. V shed 7 bases and J 5 bases; nucleotides not matched to a gene: 6. The CDR3 protein is CASTGLAGLDEQYF. CDR3 DNA sequence: TGTGCCAGCACCGGACTAGCGGGATTGGACGAGCAGTACTTC.

The chain is built from TRBV7-2 and TRBJ1-2; D may be TRBD1 (6 bases). CDR1 and CDR2 (germline): SGHTA, FQGNSA. V lost 3 bases, J lost 8 bases, and 16 bases lay in between. CDR3 length: 14 amino acids. The DNA for the CDR3 is TGTGCCAGCAGCTTGATTAAGGGACAATGGGGCTACACCTTC. Protein product: CASSLIKGQWGYTF.

CDR3: CASSAQATGKETQYF. The DNA for the CDR3 is TGTGCCAGCAGCGCCCAGGCTACAGGAAAAGAGACCCAGTACTTC. The chain links TRBV11-2 to TRBJ2-5; perhaps TRBD1 as D (5 bases). Per germline, CDR1 SGHAT and CDR2 FQNNGV. Trimming pared 5 bases from V and 3 bases from J, leaving 16 bases between. The CDR3 totals 15 residues.

The chain couples TRBV27 to TRBJ1-2; 9 bases match TRBD1. CDR1 and CDR2 from the germline V gene are MNHEY and SMNVEV (reference sequence). The CDR3 extends over 15 amino acids. The V gene end was trimmed by 6 bases and the J gene end by 8 bases; junction bases not matched to a gene: 13. The CDR3 spells CASSPDRGTSNGYTF. CDR3 nucleotide sequence: TGTGCCAGCAGCCCGGACAGGGGAACGAGTAACGGCTACACCTTC.

The chain employs TRBV28 and TRBJ1-6, with D possibly TRBD1 on 5 matching bases. Germline V gives CDR1 MDHEN, CDR2 SYDVKM. The length of the CDR3 is 15 residues. The V and J ends lost 2 bases and 6 bases respectively, with 11 bases between them. As DNA, the CDR3 is TGTGCCAGCAGTTTACACGGGGGACGTAATTCACCCCTCCACTTT. Encoded protein: CASSLHGGRNSPLHF.

A single count supports this clone. V gene TRBV18 combines with J gene TRBJ1-3, with D unclear. The CDR3 is 16 residues long. V lost 3 bases and J 0 bases, leaving 12 bases between the germline ends. CDR1 and CDR2 (germline): KGHSH, LQKENI. The DNA for the CDR3 is TGTGCCAGCTCACCCCTGAGCGATGACTCTGGAAACACCATATATTTT. Amino acid sequence: CASSPLSDDSGNTIYF.

This clone was counted a single time. The CDR3 spells CAWSPGLRTTEAFF. In nucleotides, the CDR3 is TGTGCCTGGAGTCCCGGACTGAGGACCACTGAAGCTTTCTTT. The V gene is TRBV30, the J gene TRBJ1-1; no clear D. The CDR3 totals 14 residues. Germline CDR1 reads GTSNPN; CDR2 reads SVGIG (reference sequence). V lost 2 bases and J 4 bases, leaving 14 bases between the germline ends.

This clone was counted a single time. The chain employs TRBV9 and TRBJ2-3; D possibly corresponds to TRBD2 (6 bases). Germline loops: CDR1 SGDLS, CDR2 YYNGEE. V lost 0 bases to trimming and J lost 2 bases, with 10 bases between them. The CDR3 runs to 15 residues. The CDR3 spells CASSVGRLVTDTQYF. DNA of the CDR3: TGTGCCAGCAGCGTAGGCAGACTAGTCACAGATACGCAGTATTTT.

This chain joins TRBV24-1 and TRBJ2-5, with D uncertain. Germline loops: CDR1 KGHDR, CDR2 SFDVKD. The CDR3 length is 13 residues. V lost 4 bases to trimming and J lost 5 bases, with 10 bases between them. CDR3 coding DNA: TGTGCCACCAGTGAGGTCCGCCGGGAGACCCAGTACTTC. Amino acid sequence: CATSEVRRETQYF.

This clone was counted once. The rearrangement uses TRBV14 and TRBJ1-6; the D gene is possibly TRBD1 (6 bases). Germline V gene lookup returns CDR1 SGHDN and CDR2 FVKESK. The CDR3 sequence is 16 residues long. Between the trimmed V and J ends, which lost 0 bases and 7 bases, there was a span of 13 bases. CDR3 in DNA: TGTGCCAGCAGCCAAGATGTGAAGGGGGTCAATTCACCCCTCCACTTT. Translation gives CASSQDVKGVNSPLHF.

The chain couples TRBV11-2 to TRBJ2-5; no clear D gene. Germline-derived CDR1 and CDR2 are SGHAT and FQNNGV. The CDR3 length is 14 residues. The ends were cut back, 1 base at V and 2 bases at J, with 8 bases in the middle. CDR3 loop: CASSLVRLQETQYF. The CDR3, as DNA: TGTGCCAGCAGCTTAGTGCGATTACAAGAGACCCAGTACTTC.

This clone was counted once. This chain uses TRBV19 with TRBJ2-1; D might be TRBD2 (7 bases). The CDR3 runs to 17 residues. V lost 3 bases to trimming and J lost 1 base, with 16 bases between them. CDR1 LNHDA and CDR2 SQIVND come from the germline V gene (reference sequence). For the CDR3, the DNA is TGTGCCAGTAGTATGACCGGCGGGGGACAATCCTACAATGAGCAGTTCTTC. Its translation: CASSMTGGGQSYNEQFF.

The chain couples TRBV4-2 to TRBJ2-1; 9 bases are a match to TRBD2. The V segment lost 5 bases and the J segment 0 bases; nucleotides outside the gene matches: 5. The germline gives CDR1 LGHNA, CDR2 YNFKEQ. The CDR3 extends over 16 amino acids. The CDR3, as DNA: TGTGCCAGCAGCTTGGAACTAGCGGGCTCCTACAATGAGCAGTTCTTC. This translates into CASSLELAGSYNEQFF.

The rearrangement joins TRBV6-1 to TRBJ2-5; 8 bases fit TRBD1. J lost 5 bases, V lost 0 bases, and 5 bases had no gene match. CDR3 length: 15 amino acids. Germline CDR1 is MNHNS and CDR2 is SASEGT. CDR3 sequence: CASSEARQGRETQYF. The CDR3 DNA is TGTGCCAGCAGTGAAGCGAGACAGGGGAGGGAGACCCAGTACTTC.

The J gene is TRBJ1-6, the V gene TRBV6-5, with D perhaps matching TRBD1 (5 bases). The CDR3 is 15 residues long. Trimming took off 5 bases at V and 5 bases at J, with 13 bases between the two ends. Germline CDR1 reads MNHEY; CDR2 reads SVGAGI. This CDR3 reads CASSRRGLNNSPLHF. The CDR3 coding sequence is TGTGCCAGCAGTAGGAGGGGTCTAAATAATTCACCCCTCCACTTT.

This clone has only one observation. This sequence joins TRBV11-3 and TRBJ2-7; a weak D match, TRBD2 (6 bases). From germline, CDR1 is SGHNT and CDR2 YENEEA. This CDR3 region has 13 residues. The germline V and J ends were trimmed by 6 bases and 5 bases, with 14 bases remaining between them. The DNA for the CDR3 is TGTGCCAGCAGTTCGGGGACTGCCAACGAGCAGTACTTC. Its translation is CASSSGTANEQYF.

The sample holds a few counts of this clone. The chain has TRBV7-2 and TRBJ2-3; TRBD2 is a possible D gene (7 bases). The CDR3 consists of 16 residues. V dropped 1 base and J dropped 2 bases, with 13 bases sitting between them. Germline values: CDR1 SGHTA, CDR2 FQGNSA. DNA of the CDR3: TGTGCCAGCAGCTTAGAAAGGGGGAGGGTCACAGATACGCAGTATTTT. This translates into CASSLERGRVTDTQYF.